This TCR beta chain was retrieved from a study of monozygotic twins with inflammatory bowel disease. General observations from the study: Variability may have been added to patient repertoires by differing immunosuppressive treatments. Support was lacking for any single strong IBD-associated signal or clonotype.

On this clonotype: What it recognizes is unknown.

Germline V lookup: CDR1 MNHNS, CDR2 SASEGT. The CDR3 length is 15 residues. Each TCR library used roughly 4,000 ng of total RNA. The template switching step added UMIs that contained a 6-nucleotide sample barcode. From its re-call of the 5' RACE reads, TCRdb lists each CDR3 protein once, without DNA. Recorded here are 300,000 to 350,000 distinct CDR3 sequences; the top ten clones represent approximately 2%. The sequenced sample was blood. This TCR was sampled from a human donor with ulcerative colitis or Crohn's disease, or a healthy co-twin of an affected twin (not recorded which). The genes are TRBV6-1 and TRBJ1-1; no DNA is available, so the TRBD1 call from TCRdb remains unchecked. The CDR3 here is CASRPQGIGNTEAFF.